This T cell receptor (beta chain) was recorded in a study of CD8+CD57+ T cells in acquired aplastic anemia. In the study overall: Recorded DNA amounts for sorted CD4+ and CD8+ cells had an average of 3.2 ug. Study-level results: Controls and patients did not differ significantly in CD8+ Simpson's diversity. Patients and controls shared 25 to 30 CD8+ CDR3 sequences, highly expressed in patients.

Concerning this clonotype itself: Its antigen is not known. One junction end disagrees with the germline gene, perhaps due to a read error.

The CDR3 runs 14 residues. Germline assignment: CDR1 LNHNV and CDR2 YYDKDF (reference sequence). The sequenced patients had an expansion of CD8+CD57+ cells seen by flow cytometry. Every patient presented with severe acquired aplastic anemia. According to the study, genomic DNA was the template for TCR beta VDJ and CDR3 profiling. TCRdb reprocessed the reads with MiXCR, giving one entry per CDR3 protein. The table lists approximately 250,000 distinct CDR3 sequences, roughly 82% of them singletons. Sequenced input: sorted CD4+, CD8+, or CD8+CD57+ T cells (not recorded which) from PBMCs. This chain links TRBV15 with TRBJ2-3; D remains unclear. The receptor comes from a human donor with aplastic anemia. The CDR3 spells CATSRDGEKETQYF. CDR3 sequence (DNA): TGTGCCACCAGCAGGGACGGCGAGAAAGAGACCCAGTACTTT.